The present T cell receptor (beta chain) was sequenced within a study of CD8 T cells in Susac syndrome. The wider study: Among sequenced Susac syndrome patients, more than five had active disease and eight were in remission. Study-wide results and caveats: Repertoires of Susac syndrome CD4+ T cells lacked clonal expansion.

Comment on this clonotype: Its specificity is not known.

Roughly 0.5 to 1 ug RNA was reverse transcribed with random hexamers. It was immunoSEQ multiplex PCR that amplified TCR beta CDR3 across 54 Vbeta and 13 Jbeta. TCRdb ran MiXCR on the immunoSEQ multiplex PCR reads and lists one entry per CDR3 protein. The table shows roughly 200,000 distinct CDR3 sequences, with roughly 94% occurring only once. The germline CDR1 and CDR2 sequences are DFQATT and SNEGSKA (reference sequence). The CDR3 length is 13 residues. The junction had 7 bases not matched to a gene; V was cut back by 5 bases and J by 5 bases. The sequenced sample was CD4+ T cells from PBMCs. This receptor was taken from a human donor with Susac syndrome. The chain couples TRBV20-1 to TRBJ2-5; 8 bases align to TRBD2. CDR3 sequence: CSAQREMRETQYF. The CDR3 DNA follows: TGCAGTGCTCAGCGGGAGATGCGGGAGACCCAGTACTTC.